This record looks at one T cell receptor beta chain sequence and its context. The source of the sample is a study of blood T cell repertoires in COVID-19. Overall study context: PBMCs, B-cell-depleted T cells, or T cells were the source of the cDNA or gDNA that made up the material.

The V end was cut by 6 bases, the J end by 0 bases, with 8 bases between. Looked up from germline, CDR1 is WSHSY and CDR2 is SAAADI. The CDR3 is made up of 13 amino acids. Method: immunoSEQ multiplex PCR; TCRdb's copy keeps in-frame clones and lacks some. The sample consists of approximately 230,000 clones, 75% to 90% of them appearing once. The clonotype originates from a woman aged 25-40 years with acute COVID-19. Input material: PBMCs or T cells enriched from blood (not recorded which). The rearrangement joins TRBV10-2 to TRBJ1-2; D unresolved. CDR3 region: CASSETANYGYTF. In DNA form, the CDR3 reads TGCGCCAGCAGCGAGACGGCTAACTATGGCTACACCTTC.